This T cell receptor (beta chain) appears in the sequencing data of a study of memory CD4+ T cells and cytomegalovirus serostatus. Looking at the study overall: Of the healthy Belgian adults, fewer than 10 were CMV seropositive and about two dozen seronegative.

The sort gate was single viable CD3+CD4+CD8-CD45RO+ cells for memory CD4+ T cells. Donors' CMV status reflects serum IgG against pp150, pp28, p38, p52. The ends were cut back, 6 bases at V and 2 bases at J, with 20 bases in the middle. Germline V gene sequence: CDR1 SNHLY, CDR2 FYNNEI. The CDR3 runs to 17 residues. Authors' analysis steps: Out-of-frame sequences were removed, leaving 2,000,000 or so distinct TCRbeta sequences. TCRdb's copy holds only in-frame clones and misses some; the assay was immunoSEQ multiplex PCR. D and trimming come from the DNA, and the V and J calls and clone size come from that table. The sample has about 54,000 clones, roughly four fifths seen once.

Sequenced sample: memory CD4+ T cells from blood. V usage is TRBV2 and J usage is TRBJ1-5, with D possibly matching TRBD1 (6 bases). This sequence originates from an adult in good health and CMV-seronegative. CDR3 DNA sequence: TGTGCCAGCAGGGGAGGGGGGACCGGGATAGGCAATCAGCCCCAGCATTTT. As protein: CASRGGGTGIGNQPQHF.